This TCR beta chain was sequenced for a study of blood T cell repertoires in COVID-19 (dated by TCRdb to 2018 to 2020). Regarding the research as a whole: Collaborator samples came from the United States, Italy and Spain and covered acute and convalescent phases of COVID-19. Subjects who had been exposed to COVID-19, were actively infected with it, or had recovered from it provided the deeply sampled blood TCRbeta repertoires that made up the dataset. Where available, HLA class I and class II types were obtained from metadata supplied by the sample provider rather than from assay-based typing. Samples came from the ongoing ImmuneRACE study (first 160 participants) plus 1,254 subjects from 6 global collaborators. Nearly every sample came with metadata listing a de-identified subject ID, COVID-19 status, age in years and sex. The repertoires were released in a freely available public database meant as a resource for research on the immune response to SARS-CoV-2. The material from the prospective study consisted of cDNA or gDNA derived from T cells, B-cell-depleted T cells, or PBMCs.

Spanning cysteine to phenylalanine, the CDR3 consists of 17 amino acids. Of all the DNA, just the CDR3 is kept, 51 bases in frame from base 1. In the germline V gene, CDR1 corresponds to SGHVS and CDR2 to FQNEAQ. V is pruned by 5 bases and J by 2 bases, leaving 12 bases of the junction without a gene match. Each collaborating institution followed its own protocols to collect whole blood in K2EDTA tubes. For TCRbeta analysis, collaborators shipped samples as frozen whole blood, isolated PBMCs, or DNA extracted from either of those sample types. Comment on this clone: Its antigen is not yet known. Per-nucleotide qualities are absent, and no much larger clonotype sits a single base away.

Overall study results and their limits: Clinical and demographic metadata were provided uncurated, with the amount varying by source and participant.

TCRbeta CDR3 regions were amplified from genomic DNA using the immunoSEQ Assay, a bias-controlled multiplex PCR. Under the source paper's analysis protocol: The number of nucleated cells in each sample was estimated by amplification of reference gene primers within the assay. To quantify the absolute abundance of each unique TCRbeta CDR3 rearrangement, sequence reads were collapsed and filtered. For each sample, productive Simpson clonality was calculated as the square root of Simpson's diversity index over productive rearrangements. TCRdb provides this immuneACCESS table in a form limited to in-frame rearrangements. Some clones are lacking; in checked studies, under half of them reflect an unresolved V gene, and why the rest are absent is not known. The D gene and trimming were derived from the DNA, and the V and J assignments and clone size from that table. This sample is represented by some 130,000 clones; 60% to 75% of them were singletons. In total, the top ten clones hold about 1.9% of the sample.

This sequence was found in a woman in her seventies with acute or convalescent COVID-19. The chain couples TRBV7-8 to TRBJ2-3, and TRBD2 aligns with 8 junction nucleotides. Sample: peripheral blood. The DNA sequence is TGTGCCAGCAGCCCACGGGGAAAGCGGGGGTACACAGATACGCAGTATTTT. The encoded protein is CASSPRGKRGYTDTQYF.